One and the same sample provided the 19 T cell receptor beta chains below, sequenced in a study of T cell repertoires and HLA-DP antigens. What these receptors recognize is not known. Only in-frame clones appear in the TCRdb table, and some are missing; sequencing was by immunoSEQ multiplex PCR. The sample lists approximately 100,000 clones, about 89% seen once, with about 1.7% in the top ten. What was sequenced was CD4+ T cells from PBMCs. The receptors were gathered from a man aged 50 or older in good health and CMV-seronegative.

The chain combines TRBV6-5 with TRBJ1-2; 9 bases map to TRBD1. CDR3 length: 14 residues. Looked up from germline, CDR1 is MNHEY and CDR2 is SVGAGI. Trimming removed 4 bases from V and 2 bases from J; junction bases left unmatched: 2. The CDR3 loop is CASSSGTGNYGYTF. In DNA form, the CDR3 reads TGTGCCAGCAGTTCCGGGACAGGGAACTATGGCTACACCTTC.

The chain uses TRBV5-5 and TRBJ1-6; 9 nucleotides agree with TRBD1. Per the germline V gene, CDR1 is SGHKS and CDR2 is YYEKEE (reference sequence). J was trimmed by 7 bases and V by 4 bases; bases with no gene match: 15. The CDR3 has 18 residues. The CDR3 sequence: CASSQKITGTGWNSPLHF. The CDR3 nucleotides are TGTGCCAGCAGCCAAAAGATAACCGGGACAGGGTGGAATTCACCCCTCCACTTT.

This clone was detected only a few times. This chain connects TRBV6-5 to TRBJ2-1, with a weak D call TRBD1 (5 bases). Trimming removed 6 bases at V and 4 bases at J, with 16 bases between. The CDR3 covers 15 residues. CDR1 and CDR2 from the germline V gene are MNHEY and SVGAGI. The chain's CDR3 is CASSLTTGPYNEQFF. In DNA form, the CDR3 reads TGTGCCAGCAGCCTAACCACAGGACCGTACAATGAGCAGTTCTTC.

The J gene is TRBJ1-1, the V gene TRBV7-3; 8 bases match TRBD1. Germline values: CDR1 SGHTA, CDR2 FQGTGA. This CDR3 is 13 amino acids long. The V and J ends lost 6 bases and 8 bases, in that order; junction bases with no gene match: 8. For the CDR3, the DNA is TGTGCCAGCAGTCGGACAGGGACTACCGAAGCTTTCTTT. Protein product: CASSRTGTTEAFF.

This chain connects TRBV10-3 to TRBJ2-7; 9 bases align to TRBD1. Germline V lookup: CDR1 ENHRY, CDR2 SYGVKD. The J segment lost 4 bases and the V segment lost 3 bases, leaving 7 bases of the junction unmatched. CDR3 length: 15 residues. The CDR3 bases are TGTGCCATCAGTGAAGGGGGACAGGGTTTTTACGAGCAGTACTTC. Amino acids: CAISEGGQGFYEQYF.

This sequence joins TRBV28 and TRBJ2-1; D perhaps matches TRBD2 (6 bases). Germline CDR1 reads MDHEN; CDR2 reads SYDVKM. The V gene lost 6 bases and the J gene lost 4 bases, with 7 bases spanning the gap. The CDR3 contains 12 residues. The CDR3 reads CASSLAYNEQFF. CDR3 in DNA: TGTGCCAGCAGCCTAGCGTACAATGAGCAGTTCTTC.

The CDR3 loop is CASSYGPSAGGQETQYF. CDR3 bases: TGTGCCAGCAGCTATGGGCCTTCAGCGGGGGGACAAGAGACCCAGTACTTC. V usage is TRBV11-1 and J usage is TRBJ2-5; 9 bases are a match to TRBD2. This CDR3 is 17 amino acids long. Germline loops: CDR1 SGHAT, CDR2 FQDESV (reference sequence). The junction had 11 bases not matched to a gene; V was cut back by 4 bases and J by 2 bases.

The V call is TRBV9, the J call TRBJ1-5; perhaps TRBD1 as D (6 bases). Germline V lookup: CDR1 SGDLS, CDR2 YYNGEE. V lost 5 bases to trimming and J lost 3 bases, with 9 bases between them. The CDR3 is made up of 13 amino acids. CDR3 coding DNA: TGTGCCAGCAGTGGGGGCCTCAATCAGCCCCAGCATTTT. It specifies CASSGGLNQPQHF.

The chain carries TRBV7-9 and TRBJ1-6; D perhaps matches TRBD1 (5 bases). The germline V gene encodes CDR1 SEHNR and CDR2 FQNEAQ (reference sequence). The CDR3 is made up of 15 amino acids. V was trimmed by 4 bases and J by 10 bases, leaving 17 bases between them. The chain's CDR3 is CASSYRGLGTSPLHF. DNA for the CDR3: TGTGCCAGCAGCTACCGAGGGTTGGGGACCTCACCCCTCCACTTT.

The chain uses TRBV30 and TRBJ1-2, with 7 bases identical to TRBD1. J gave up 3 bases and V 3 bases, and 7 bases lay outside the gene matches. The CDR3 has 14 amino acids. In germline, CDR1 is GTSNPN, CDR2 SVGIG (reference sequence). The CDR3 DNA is TGTGCCTGGAGGTGGGACAGACTCGACTATGGCTACACCTTC. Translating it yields CAWRWDRLDYGYTF.

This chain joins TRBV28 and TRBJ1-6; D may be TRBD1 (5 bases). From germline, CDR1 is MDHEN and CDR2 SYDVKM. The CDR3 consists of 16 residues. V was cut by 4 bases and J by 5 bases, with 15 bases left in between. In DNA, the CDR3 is TGTGCCAGCAGTTCCCTCGGGAGGGGAAATAATTCACCCCTCCACTTT. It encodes CASSSLGRGNNSPLHF.

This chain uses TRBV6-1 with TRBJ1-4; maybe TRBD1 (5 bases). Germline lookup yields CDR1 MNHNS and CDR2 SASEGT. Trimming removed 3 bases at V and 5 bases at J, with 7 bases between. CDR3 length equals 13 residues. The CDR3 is CASSDRQNEKLFF. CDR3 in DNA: TGTGCCAGCAGTGATAGACAGAATGAAAAACTGTTTTTT.

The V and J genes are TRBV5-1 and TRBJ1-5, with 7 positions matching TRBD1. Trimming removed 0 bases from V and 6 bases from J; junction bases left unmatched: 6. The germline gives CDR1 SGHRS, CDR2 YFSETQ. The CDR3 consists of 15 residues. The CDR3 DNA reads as TGCGCCAGCAGCTTGGGGGGACAGTCCGGTCAGCCCCAGCATTTT. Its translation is CASSLGGQSGQPQHF.

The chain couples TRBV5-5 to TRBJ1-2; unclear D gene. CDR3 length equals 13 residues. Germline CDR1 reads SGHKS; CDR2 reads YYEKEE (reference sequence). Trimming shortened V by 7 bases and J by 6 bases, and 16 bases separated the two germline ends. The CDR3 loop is CASAYGSSNGYTF. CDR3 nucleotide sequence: TGTGCCAGCGCGTACGGGAGCTCGAATGGCTACACCTTC.

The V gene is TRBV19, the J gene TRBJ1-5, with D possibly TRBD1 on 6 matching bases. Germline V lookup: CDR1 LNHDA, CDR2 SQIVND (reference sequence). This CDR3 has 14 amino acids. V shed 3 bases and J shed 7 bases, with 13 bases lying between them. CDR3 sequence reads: CASSMSGARQPQHF. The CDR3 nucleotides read TGTGCCAGTAGTATGTCGGGGGCTCGGCAGCCCCAGCATTTT.

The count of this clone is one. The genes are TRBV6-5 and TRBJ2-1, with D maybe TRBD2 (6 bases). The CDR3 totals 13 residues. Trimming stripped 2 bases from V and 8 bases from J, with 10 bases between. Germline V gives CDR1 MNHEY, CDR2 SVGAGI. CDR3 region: CASSYPTRDEQFF. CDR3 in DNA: TGTGCCAGCAGTTACCCGACTAGAGATGAGCAGTTCTTC.

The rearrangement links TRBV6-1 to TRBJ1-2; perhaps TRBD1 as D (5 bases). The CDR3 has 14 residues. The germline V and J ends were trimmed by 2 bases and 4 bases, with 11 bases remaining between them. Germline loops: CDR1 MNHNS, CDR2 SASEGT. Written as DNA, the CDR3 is TGTGCCAGCAGTGAATGGGGCAGCCCCTATGGCTACACCTTC. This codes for CASSEWGSPYGYTF.

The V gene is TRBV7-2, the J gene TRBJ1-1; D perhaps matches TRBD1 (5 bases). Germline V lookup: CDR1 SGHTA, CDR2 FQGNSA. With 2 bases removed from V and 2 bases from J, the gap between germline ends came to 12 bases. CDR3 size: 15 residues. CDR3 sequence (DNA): TGTGCCAGCAGCTTATCCGCTGACAGCAACACTGAAGCTTTCTTT. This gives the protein CASSLSADSNTEAFF.

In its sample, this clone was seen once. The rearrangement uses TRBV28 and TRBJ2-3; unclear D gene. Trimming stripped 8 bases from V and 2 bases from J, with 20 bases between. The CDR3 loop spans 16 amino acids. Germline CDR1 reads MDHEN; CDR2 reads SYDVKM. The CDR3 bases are TGTGCCAGCCCCCAGGTGGTCGACTGGATCACAGATACGCAGTATTTT. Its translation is CASPQVVDWITDTQYF.